This T cell receptor (beta chain) originates from a study of T-cell reconstitution after alpha-beta-depleted transplantation in children. Construction of the TCRbeta library involved unique molecular identifiers. TCRdb re-called the PCR reads with MiXCR, one entry per CDR3 protein. This sample has some 600,000 distinct CDR3 sequences, with 10% to 15% found just once. With regard to this clonotype: Its antigen remains unidentified.

General observations from the study: About two months after transplant, alpha-beta T cells reportedly came from several hundred expanded graft clones. Elevated TCRbeta diversity at day 60 was traced, in some patients, to surviving recipient T cells and thymic progenitors. Counts and diversity of T cells one year after transplant came mostly from newly produced T cells.

This TCR derives from a male patient between 10 and 17 years old who had a stem cell transplant for acute myeloid leukemia, so the T cells may come from the graft donor. Sequenced material: PBMCs, mostly from graft donor cells, taken 360 days after TCRalphabeta/CD19-depleted stem cell transplant.

CDR3 nucleotides: TGCAGTACCACAGGGGGCCCCCCATACGAGCAGTACTTC. Translation gives CSTTGGPPYEQYF. The chain is built from TRBV20-1 and TRBJ2-7; 9 bases are shared with TRBD1. This CDR3 region has 13 residues. In germline, CDR1 is DFQATT, CDR2 SNEGSKA (reference sequence). Trimming at V came to 8 bases and at J to 4 bases, leaving 9 bases not matched to a gene.